This T cell receptor (beta chain) was sequenced in a study of shared clonotypes between healthy human individuals. As for the study in general: The cohort had two women and a few men, ages 18 to 49.

All donors were healthy HIV-negative adults lacking recent acute infections or vaccinations. Deletions cut 1 base from V and 9 bases from J, with 13 bases between. The CDR3 loop spans 14 amino acids. CDR1 is SGHNT and CDR2 is YENEEA in the germline V gene. Assay execution proceeded at the deep level. Repertoires were generated with immunoSEQ multiplex PCR, while TCRdb's copy carries only in-frame clones and drops some. The table has around 450,000 clones, 70% to 80% seen once; the top ten hold over 10%. The receptor was derived from a woman aged 40 to 55 in good health. Some clones in this sample may be carry-over from other donors' samples. Sequencing input: PBMCs. This chain connects TRBV11-3 to TRBJ2-1, with D possibly called TRBD1 or TRBD2 (5 bases each). The CDR3 nucleotides read TGTGCCAGCAGCTTAGGAGGCTCGAGGGGTGAGCAGTTCTTC. Protein product: CASSLGGSRGEQFF.